This TCR beta chain came from a study of cytomegalovirus exposure and HLA in healthy donors. PCR was performed using 60 Vbeta and 13 Jbeta primers. Sequencing was performed with immunoSEQ multiplex PCR; in TCRdb, only in-frame clones are kept and a portion is missing. The table includes 35,000 to 55,000 clones, 60% to 85% detected once. Germline-derived CDR1 and CDR2 are ENHRY and SYGVKD. This CDR3 spans 14 amino acids. V lost 3 bases and J lost 6, with 15 bases in between. This chain uses TRBV10-3 with TRBJ2-7, with D maybe TRBD1 (6 bases). The TCR was taken from a man aged 30 to 45 in good health and CMV-seronegative. Material for sequencing was PBMCs. CDR3 in amino acids: CAISDLQGPPEQYF. CDR3 coding DNA: TGTGCCATCAGTGACCTACAGGGCCCCCCCGAGCAGTACTTC.